This is a list of T cell receptor beta chains from one sample in a study of early T cells in non-severe SARS-CoV-2 infection. TCRdb redid the calling of the 5' RACE reads with MiXCR, one entry per CDR3 protein. The sample lists around 77,000 distinct CDR3 sequences; roughly 15% were seen once. Sequencing used whole blood, obtained at baseline. The receptors were gathered from an adult who was a healthcare worker with PCR-confirmed SARS-CoV-2 infection or an uninfected control (not recorded which). The CDR3 runs from the conserved cysteine through the conserved F or W. The D gene is left open where the match is weak. Only part of the rows carry a size: once, few, many, or a class if the clone is expanded.

d_gene	v_gene	j_gene	abundance	CDR3aa	CDR3nt
.	TRBV9	TRBJ1-3	few	CASSPQGNTIYF	TGTGCCAGCAGCCCGCAGGGAAACACCATATATTTT
.	TRBV29-1	TRBJ1-1	few	CSATPGANTEAFF	TGCAGCGCCACCCCGGGAGCAAACACTGAAGCTTTCTTT
.	TRBV28	TRBJ1-1	.	CASTLIGNTEAFF	TGTGCCAGCACTTTAATAGGGAACACTGAAGCTTTCTTT
.	TRBV5-1	TRBJ2-7	.	CASSFTPTSYEQYF	TGCGCCAGCAGCTTTACCCCCACCTCCTACGAGCAGTACTTC
TRBD2	TRBV10-3	TRBJ2-1	many	CAIRGLAGERNEQFF	TGTGCCATCAGAGGACTAGCGGGAGAGAGGAATGAGCAGTTCTTC
TRBD1	TRBV6-5	TRBJ1-5	few	CASSYSGTGVEPQHF	TGTGCCAGCAGTTACTCGGGGACAGGGGTAGAGCCCCAGCATTTT
.	TRBV30	TRBJ2-2	.	CAWKPGAGELFF	TGTGCCTGGAAGCCGGGTGCCGGGGAGCTGTTTTTT
.	TRBV4-1	TRBJ2-1	medium-sized	CASSQEELGDEQFF	TGCGCCAGCAGCCAAGAGGAACTTGGGGATGAGCAGTTCTTC
.	TRBV2	TRBJ2-1	.	CATTSSGFF	TGTGCCACCACCTCGAGTGGGTTCTTC
.	TRBV2	TRBJ2-1	.	CASTNGESTYNEQFF	TGTGCCAGCACGAACGGGGAGAGTACCTACAATGAGCAGTTCTTC
TRBD2	TRBV7-9	TRBJ2-3	many	CASSPGLAGATDTQYF	TGTGCCAGCAGCCCCGGACTAGCGGGAGCCACAGATACGCAGTATTTT
.	TRBV7-8	TRBJ2-3	medium-sized	CASSSSGSTDTQYF	TGTGCCAGCAGCTCCAGCGGGAGCACAGATACGCAGTATTTT
TRBD1	TRBV7-3	TRBJ1-3	.	CASSLRTGAGNTIYF	TGTGCCAGCAGCTTACGAACAGGGGCTGGAAACACCATATATTTT
TRBD1	TRBV28	TRBJ1-1	.	CASRPGQWNTEAFF	TGTGCCAGCAGGCCGGGACAGTGGAACACTGAAGCTTTCTTT
TRBD2	TRBV28	TRBJ2-5	many	CASSLWSGGQETQYF	TGTGCCAGCAGTTTGTGGTCGGGGGGGCAAGAGACCCAGTACTTC
TRBD2	TRBV7-2	TRBJ2-1	.	CASSFTSGRPGGEQFF	TGTGCCAGCAGCTTTACTAGCGGGAGACCAGGAGGAGAGCAGTTCTTC
TRBD1	TRBV3-1	TRBJ1-6	.	CASSPRDRSSYNSPLHF	TGTGCCAGCAGCCCGCGGGACAGGAGCTCCTATAATTCACCCCTCCACTTT
TRBD1	TRBV7-6	TRBJ2-2	few	CASSLDRDLTGELFF	TGTGCCAGCAGCCTTGACAGGGACCTCACCGGGGAGCTGTTTTTT
.	TRBV5-4	TRBJ2-2	.	CASSLTAVNTGELFF	TGTGCCAGCAGCTTGACCGCGGTTAACACCGGGGAGCTGTTTTTT
.	TRBV20-1	TRBJ2-3	few	CSAPNGRTLPTDTQYF	TGCAGTGCCCCAAATGGGCGGACCCTCCCCACAGATACGCAGTATTTT
.	TRBV27	TRBJ2-7	many	CASSLRGTYEQYF	TGTGCCAGCAGTTTGAGGGGTACCTACGAGCAGTACTTC
.	TRBV20-1	TRBJ2-1	few	CSARDRQTLPLNEQFF	TGCAGTGCTAGAGATCGGCAGACATTACCGTTAAATGAGCAGTTCTTC
TRBD2	TRBV4-2	TRBJ2-2	few	CASSQEPSLAGGGGELFF	TGTGCCAGCAGCCAAGAGCCCTCACTAGCGGGAGGTGGCGGGGAGCTGTTTTTT
.	TRBV28	TRBJ2-7	few	CASSLSEEQYF	TGTGCCAGCAGTTTATCGGAAGAGCAGTACTTC
.	TRBV4-1	TRBJ2-1	.	CASSQERARDLFF	TGCGCCAGCAGCCAAGAACGGGCGCGGGATCTGTTCTTC
.	TRBV13	TRBJ2-2	.	CASSFRAVYTGELFF	TGTGCCAGCAGCTTTCGGGCGGTCTACACCGGGGAGCTGTTTTTT
.	TRBV4-1	TRBJ2-2	.	CASSQISNTGELFF	TGCGCCAGCAGCCAAATATCAAACACCGGGGAGCTGTTTTTT
.	TRBV3-1	TRBJ1-2	.	CASSQSTYGYTF	TGTGCCAGCAGCCAATCCACCTATGGCTACACCTTC
TRBD1	TRBV18	TRBJ2-5	.	CASSRGTAKGQETQYF	TGTGCCAGCTCACGAGGGACAGCTAAGGGGCAAGAGACCCAGTACTTC
.	TRBV5-1	TRBJ1-2	few	CASSWGQASQNGYTF	TGCGCCAGCAGCTGGGGACAAGCCTCCCAAAATGGCTACACCTTC
TRBD2	TRBV7-2	TRBJ2-3	few	CASSRGVGVPTDTQYF	TGTGCCAGCAGCCGGGGGGTTGGAGTGCCCACAGATACGCAGTATTTT
.	TRBV5-6	TRBJ2-3	.	CASSLVPSPDTQYF	TGTGCCAGCAGCTTGGTCCCTTCCCCAGATACGCAGTATTTT
.	TRBV27	TRBJ2-2	many	CASSPRLGGRRTGELFF	TGTGCCAGCAGTCCTCGGTTGGGGGGGCGACGTACCGGGGAGCTGTTTTTT
.	TRBV11-3	TRBJ2-1	.	CASSLVFSEQFF	TGTGCCAGCAGCTTAGTTTTCAGTGAGCAGTTCTTC
.	TRBV28	TRBJ2-1	few	CASLPGTENNEQFF	TGTGCCAGCTTACCCGGGACGGAAAACAATGAGCAGTTCTTC
TRBD1	TRBV28	TRBJ2-5	.	CASSRTGTVIETQYF	TGTGCCAGCAGTCGAACCGGGACAGTAATCGAGACCCAGTACTTC
.	TRBV6-5	TRBJ2-1	few	CASSYSKVGGEQFF	TGTGCCAGCAGTTACAGTAAGGTAGGGGGTGAGCAGTTCTTC
.	TRBV6-2/TRBV6-3	TRBJ2-1	few	CAGSGPYNEQFF	TGTGCCGGCTCGGGACCCTACAATGAGCAGTTCTTC
.	TRBV19	TRBJ1-2	few	CASSIAGYNYGYTF	TGTGCCAGTAGTATAGCAGGTTATAACTATGGCTACACCTTC
.	TRBV7-9	TRBJ2-7	few	CASSGGSPVEQYF	TGTGCCAGCAGCGGGGGATCACCAGTCGAGCAGTACTTC
.	TRBV7-3	TRBJ2-5	few	CASSSAGRTQYF	TGTGCCAGCAGCTCGGCGGGGAGAACCCAGTACTTC
TRBD1	TRBV12-3/TRBV12-4	TRBJ2-7	.	CASTASGQGSYEQYF	TGTGCCAGCACCGCGTCGGGACAGGGCTCTTACGAGCAGTACTTC
.	TRBV5-4	TRBJ2-1	.	CASSEGSNNEQFF	TGTGCCAGCAGCGAAGGGTCCAACAATGAGCAGTTCTTC